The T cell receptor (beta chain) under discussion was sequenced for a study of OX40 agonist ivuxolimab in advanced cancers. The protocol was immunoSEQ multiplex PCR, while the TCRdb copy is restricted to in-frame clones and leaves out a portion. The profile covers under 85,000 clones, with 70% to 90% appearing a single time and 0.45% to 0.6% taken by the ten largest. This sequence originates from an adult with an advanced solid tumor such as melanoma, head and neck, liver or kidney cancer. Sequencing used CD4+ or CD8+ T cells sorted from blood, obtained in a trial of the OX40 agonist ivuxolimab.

The CDR3 DNA is TGTGCCAGCAGTTACTCGAATGGGGCGAATGAGCAGTTCTTC. Translated: CASSYSNGANEQFF. This chain uses TRBV6-6 with TRBJ2-1, with D maybe TRBD1 (5 bases). V lost 0 bases to trimming and J lost 7 bases, with 10 bases between them. Germline V gene data show CDR1 as MNHNY and CDR2 as SVGAGI (reference sequence). This CDR3 is 14 amino acids long.